This T cell receptor (beta chain) was captured by sequencing in a study of technical replicates of blood from several donors (dated by TCRdb to about 2017). Libraries were constructed by the immunoSEQ multiplex PCR assay. Not all clones reach the TCRdb copy of this immuneACCESS table, which keeps in-frame sequences only. Checked studies attribute under half of the gap to unresolved V genes and leave the rest unexplained. This sample holds around 77,000 clones; 80% to 95% were observed only once. Clones ranked in the top ten supply 0.4% to 0.45% of the sample. This clone turned up a few times. Its cognate antigen has yet to be identified. Base-call qualities are not available, and no considerably larger clone is one nucleotide away. From the germline V gene, CDR1 is MNHEY and CDR2 is SVGAGI. Trimming at the junction amounts to 5 bases on V and 6 bases on J, and the germline ends lie 7 bases apart. Measured from the cysteine to the phenylalanine, the CDR3 is 11 residues long. Of all the DNA, just the CDR3 is kept, 33 bases in frame from base 1.

The sequence came from a human donor in good health. The chain is assembled from TRBV6-5 and TRBJ1-1; no D segment can be confidently identified. The sample comprised T cells isolated from PBMCs. The DNA sequence is TGTGCCAGCAGTACTCCCGCTGAAGCTTTCTTT. It codes for CASSTPAEAFF.